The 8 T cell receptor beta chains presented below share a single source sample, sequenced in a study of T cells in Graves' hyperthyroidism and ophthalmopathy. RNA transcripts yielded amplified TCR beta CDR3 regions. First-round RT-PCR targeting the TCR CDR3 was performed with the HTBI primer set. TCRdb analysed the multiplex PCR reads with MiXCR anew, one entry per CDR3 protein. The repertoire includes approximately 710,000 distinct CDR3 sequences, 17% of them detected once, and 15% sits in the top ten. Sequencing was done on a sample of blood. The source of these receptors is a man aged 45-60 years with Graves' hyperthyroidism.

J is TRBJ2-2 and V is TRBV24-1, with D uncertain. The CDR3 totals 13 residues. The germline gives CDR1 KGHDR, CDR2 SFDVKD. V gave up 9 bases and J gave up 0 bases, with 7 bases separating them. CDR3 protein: CATCDPNTGELFF. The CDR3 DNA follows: TGTGCCACCTGCGACCCGAACACCGGGGAGCTGTTTTTT.

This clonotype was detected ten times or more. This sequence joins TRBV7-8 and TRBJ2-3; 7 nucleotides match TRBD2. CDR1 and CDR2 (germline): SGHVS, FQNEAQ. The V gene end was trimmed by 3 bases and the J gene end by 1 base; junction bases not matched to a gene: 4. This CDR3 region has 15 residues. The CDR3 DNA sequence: TGTGCCAGCAGCTTTTCTAGCGGCGGCACAGATACGCAGTATTTT. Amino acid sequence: CASSFSSGGTDTQYF. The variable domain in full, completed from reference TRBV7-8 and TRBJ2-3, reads GAGVSQSPRYKVAKRGQDVALRCDPISGHVSLFWYQQALGQGPEFLTYFQNEAQLDKSGLPSDRFFAERPEGSVSTLKIQRTQQEDSAVYLCASSFSSGGTDTQYFGPGTRLTVL.

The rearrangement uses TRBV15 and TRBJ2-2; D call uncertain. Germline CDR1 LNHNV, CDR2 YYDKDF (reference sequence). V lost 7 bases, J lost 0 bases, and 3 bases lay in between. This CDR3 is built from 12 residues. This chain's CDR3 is CATITNTGELFF. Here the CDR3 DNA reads TGTGCCACCATCACGAACACCGGGGAGCTGTTTTTT.

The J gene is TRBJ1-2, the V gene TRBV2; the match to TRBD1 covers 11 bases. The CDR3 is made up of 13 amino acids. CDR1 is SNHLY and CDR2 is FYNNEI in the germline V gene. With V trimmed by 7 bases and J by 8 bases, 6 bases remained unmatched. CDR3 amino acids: CASTGQGVLGYTF. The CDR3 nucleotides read TGTGCCAGCACGGGACAGGGGGTCTTAGGCTACACCTTC.

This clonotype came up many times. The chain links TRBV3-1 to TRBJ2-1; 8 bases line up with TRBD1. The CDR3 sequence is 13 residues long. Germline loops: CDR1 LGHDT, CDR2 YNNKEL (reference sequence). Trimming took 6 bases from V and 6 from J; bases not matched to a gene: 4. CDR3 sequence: CASSRTGPNEQFF. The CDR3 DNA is TGTGCCAGCAGTCGGACAGGGCCCAATGAGCAGTTCTTC.

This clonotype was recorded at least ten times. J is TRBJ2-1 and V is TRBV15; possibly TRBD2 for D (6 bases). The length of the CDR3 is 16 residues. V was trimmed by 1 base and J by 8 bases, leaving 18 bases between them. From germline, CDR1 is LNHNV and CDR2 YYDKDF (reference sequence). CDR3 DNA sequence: TGTGCCACCAGCAGAGGTTCCGGGAGAGGTGTCGATGAGCAGTTCTTC. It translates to CATSRGSGRGVDEQFF. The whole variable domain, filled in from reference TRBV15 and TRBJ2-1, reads DAMVIQNPRYQVTQFGKPVTLSCSQTLNHNVMYWYQQKSSQAPKLLFHYYDKDFNNEADTPDNFQSRRPNTSFCFLDIRSPGLGDTAMYLCATSRGSGRGVDEQFFGPGTRLTVL.

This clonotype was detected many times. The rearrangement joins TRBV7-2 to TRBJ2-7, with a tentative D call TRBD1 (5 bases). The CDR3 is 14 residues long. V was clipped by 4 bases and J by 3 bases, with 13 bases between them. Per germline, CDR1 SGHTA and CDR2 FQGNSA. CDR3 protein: CASSSAYGHYEQYF. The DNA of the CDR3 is TGTGCCAGCAGCTCTGCGTATGGACACTACGAGCAGTACTTC.

Written as DNA, the CDR3 is TGCAGTGCCGTAACTAGCGGGAGGGCCGGTGAGCAGTTCTTC. Encoded protein: CSAVTSGRAGEQFF. The J gene is TRBJ2-1, the V gene TRBV20-1, with 13 bases fitting TRBD2. Losses at the gene ends were 6 bases for V and 9 bases for J; bases not matched to a gene: 8. Germline CDR1 reads DFQATT; CDR2 reads SNEGSKA (reference sequence). The CDR3 runs to 14 residues.